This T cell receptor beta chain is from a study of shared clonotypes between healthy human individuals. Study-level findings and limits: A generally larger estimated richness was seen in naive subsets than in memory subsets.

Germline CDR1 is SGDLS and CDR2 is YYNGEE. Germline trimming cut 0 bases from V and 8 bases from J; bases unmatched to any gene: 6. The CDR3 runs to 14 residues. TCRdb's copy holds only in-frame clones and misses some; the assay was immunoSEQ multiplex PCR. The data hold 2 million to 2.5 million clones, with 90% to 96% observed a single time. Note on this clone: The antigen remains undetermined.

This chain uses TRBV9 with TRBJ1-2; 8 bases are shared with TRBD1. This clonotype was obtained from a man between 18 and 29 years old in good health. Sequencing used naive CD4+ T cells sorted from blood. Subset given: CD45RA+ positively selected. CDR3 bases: TGTGCCAGCAGCGTAGAGGGGACAGGCGGGGGCTACACCTTC. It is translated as CASSVEGTGGGYTF.